This T cell receptor (beta chain) was found in a study of blood T cells in healthy people across ages. The study's findings and limits: The recorded TCR beta diversity per million T cells decreased in a roughly linear manner with age. Strong correlation linked observed beta diversity and percent naive T cells.

Drawn from each donor were roughly 10 milliliters of peripheral blood. PBMCs numbering at least 6.5 million were isolated per sample. There are a few counts of this clonotype. What it binds is unknown. CDR1 is SQVTM and CDR2 is ANQGSEA in the germline V gene. There are 13 residues in the CDR3. Deletions cut 7 bases from V and 6 bases from J, with 18 bases between. Next came a second PCR, run for about 7 to 12 cycles, which used a sample-barcoded 5' primer along with a J-beta primer mix. TCRdb processed the 5' RACE reads anew with MiXCR; each CDR3 protein has one entry. The sample comprises 600,000 to 650,000 distinct CDR3 sequences, about 54% of which are singletons, and 30% to 45% rests with the top ten.

The TCR was taken from a man between 60 and 75 years old in good health. The chain is built from TRBV29-1 and TRBJ1-2, with TRBD1 as a possible D gene (6 bases). The source material was blood. The CDR3 reads CSGAEAGADGYTF. CDR3 in DNA: TGCAGCGGCGCGGAGGCAGGGGCGGATGGCTACACCTTC.